This T cell receptor (beta chain) was recorded in a study of blood T cell repertoires in COVID-19. Study in general: In each case, the material was cDNA or gDNA derived from T cells, B-cell-depleted T cells, or PBMCs.

CDR1 and CDR2 (germline): SGHKS, YYEKEE (reference sequence). This CDR3 is built from 15 residues. V lost 4 bases to trimming and J lost 11 bases; unmatched junction nucleotides: 16. Original analysis: Counts of nucleated cells, estimated from reference gene primer amplification, were obtained. Some clones are missing from TCRdb's copy, which holds only in-frame ones; the method was immunoSEQ multiplex PCR. The V and J calls and the clone size are those of that table, but D and trimming were determined from the DNA. The repertoire holds about 50,000 clones, with about nine tenths as singletons. Seattle's enrolled individuals joined amid active infection and were then monitored longitudinally.

This receptor was identified in an elderly woman with COVID-19, enrolled during active disease. This chain uses TRBV5-5 with TRBJ2-3, with 7 bases that match TRBD1. The sequenced sample was peripheral blood. Written as DNA, the CDR3 is TGTGCCAGCAGCCCTGCAGGGGGACGCCCTATGAAGCAGTATTTT. This gives the protein CASSPAGGRPMKQYF.